Sequencing of this T cell receptor beta chain was carried out in a study of blood T cell repertoires in COVID-19. Turning to the study itself: Spain, Italy and the United States supplied samples that represented acute and convalescent COVID-19.

The sample holds a few counts of this clone. Other DNA sequences in the sample encode the same CDR3. V lost 1 base to trimming and J lost 6 bases; unmatched junction nucleotides: 12. The CDR3 runs 16 residues. Germline V gives CDR1 LGHNA, CDR2 YNFKEQ. Seattle's cohort entered during active infection and was followed longitudinally. Assay used: immunoSEQ multiplex PCR; TCRdb lists only in-frame clones, some missing. Among about 130,000 clones listed, approximately 81% were seen once. The material sequenced was peripheral blood. The clonotype originates from an older man with COVID-19, enrolled during active disease. The V call is TRBV4-2, the J call TRBJ2-7, with 7 positions matching TRBD2. CDR3 bases: TGTGCCAGCAGCCAAGGTCGGCTGGAGACGGGGGGCGAGCAGTACTTC. Protein: CASSQGRLETGGEQYF.